This TCR beta chain was captured in a study of Graves' ophthalmopathy and Graves' hyperthyroidism. Study-level findings and limits: Using a 13-signature model, the authors split ophthalmopathy from stable hyperthyroidism, with around 85% sensitivity and around 76% specificity. Most thyroid-expanded clonotypes exceeding 0.001 frequency were also found in blood.

A remark on this clonotype: The antigen is undetermined. One junction end disagrees with the germline gene, perhaps due to a read error.

As the template, RNA transcripts were used to amplify TCR beta CDR3 regions. First-round RT-PCR with HTBI primers preceded a second-round multiplex PCR. TCRdb called the multiplex PCR reads again in MiXCR, with one record for every CDR3 protein. The top ten hold roughly 10% of the sample, which has about 1.1 million distinct CDR3 sequences, about 40% seen once. The CDR3 consists of 14 residues. Germline loops: CDR1 ENHRY, CDR2 SYGVKD. In this cohort, patients with other autoimmune diseases, uncontrolled infections, pregnancy or lactation were excluded. This clonotype originated in an adult man with Graves' hyperthyroidism. This rearrangement joins TRBV10-3 to TRBJ1-2; D ambiguous. The sequencing input was peripheral blood or thyroid tissue (not recorded which). The CDR3 loop is CASSFHPENYGYTF. CDR3 coding DNA: TGTGCCAGCAGTTTTCATCCGGAGAACTATGGCTACACCTTC.